The sequence of this TCR beta chain was determined in a study of T cell responses to AZD1222 COVID-19 vaccine. The overall study: Some second doses came at about 4 weeks and others at about 12 weeks; these were pooled. Whole-study findings and limits: Donors were largely white British and mainly female; clonal diversity was possibly underestimated.

Germline-derived CDR1 and CDR2 are MDHEN and SYDVKM. This CDR3 contains 13 residues. The V gene lost 6 bases and the J gene lost 8 bases, with 17 bases spanning the gap. Data came from immunoSEQ multiplex PCR; TCRdb stores just in-frame clones and leaves some out. The repertoire holds about 180,000 clones, over 75% seen once, with roughly 1.6% in the top ten. A note on this clone: No antigen is known for it.

Specimen: peripheral blood, collected on day 0 of AZD1222 vaccination. This chain joins TRBV28 and TRBJ2-7, with D perhaps matching TRBD1 (5 bases). This clonotype originated in an adult in good health. The CDR3 reads CASSSHQDSKQYF. CDR3 nucleotide sequence: TGTGCCAGCAGCTCACATCAAGACAGTAAGCAGTACTTC.